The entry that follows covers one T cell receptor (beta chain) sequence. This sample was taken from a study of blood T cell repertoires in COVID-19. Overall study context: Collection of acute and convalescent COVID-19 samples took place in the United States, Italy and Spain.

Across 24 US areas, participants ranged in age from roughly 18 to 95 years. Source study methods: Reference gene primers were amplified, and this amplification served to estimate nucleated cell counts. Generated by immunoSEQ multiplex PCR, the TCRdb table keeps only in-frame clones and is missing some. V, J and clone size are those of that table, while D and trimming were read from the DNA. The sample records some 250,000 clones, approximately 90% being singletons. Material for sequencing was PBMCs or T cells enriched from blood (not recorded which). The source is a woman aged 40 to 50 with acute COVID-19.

The CDR3 DNA reads TGTGCCAGCTCACGCACGACAGAATACCAAGAGACCCAGTACTTC. The encoded protein is CASSRTTEYQETQYF. V usage is TRBV18 and J usage is TRBJ2-5, with D tentatively TRBD1 (5 bases). Germline V lookup: CDR1 KGHSH, CDR2 LQKENI. CDR3 length equals 15 residues. Trimming removed 4 bases at V and 0 bases at J, with 12 bases between.